Listed here are 2 T cell receptor beta chains from one sample, sequenced in a study of cytomegalovirus exposure and HLA in healthy donors. Primers included in the PCR were 60 Vbeta and 13 Jbeta primers. Assay used: immunoSEQ multiplex PCR; TCRdb lists only in-frame clones, some missing. Of about 180,000 clones listed, about 69% are singletons. The specimen sequenced was PBMCs. The source is a male donor in good health and CMV-seronegative.

For this clone: One end of the junction varies from germline; a read error may be responsible. V and J are TRBV5-4 and TRBJ2-5, with 12 bases identical to TRBD1. The CDR3 runs to 14 residues. Germline values: CDR1 SGHNT, CDR2 YYREEE (reference sequence). CDR3 residues: CASSLGQGAETQYF. DNA of the CDR3: TGTGCCAGCAGTTTGGGACAGGGGGCAGAGACCCAGTACTTC.

The chain has TRBV5-4 and TRBJ2-7; D is uncertain. CDR1 and CDR2 from the germline V gene are SGHNT and YYREEE (reference sequence). The CDR3 loop spans 14 amino acids. V dropped 1 base and J dropped 2 bases, with 10 bases sitting between them. The chain's CDR3 is CASSLLPGPYEQYF. CDR3 nucleotides: TGTGCCAGCAGCTTGCTCCCAGGCCCCTACGAGCAGTACTTC.